This T cell receptor (beta chain) derives from a study of blood T cell repertoires in COVID-19. Study-level information: The origin of the acute and convalescent COVID-19 samples was the United States, Italy and Spain. Sources were T cells, B-cell-depleted T cells, or PBMCs; the material itself was cDNA or gDNA.

This CDR3 has 15 residues. Germline V lookup: CDR1 SGHTA, CDR2 FQGNSA. Germline trimming cut 4 bases from V and 5 bases from J; bases unmatched to any gene: 3. Original handling: Cell counts per sample came from amplifying reference gene primers. Assay: immunoSEQ multiplex PCR; the TCRdb copy retains only in-frame clones and omits some. The V and J calls and clone size are taken from that table; D and trimming were inferred from the DNA. The profile shows roughly 14,000 clones, roughly 86% of them singletons. The chain carries TRBV7-2 and TRBJ1-6; 9 bases match TRBD1. The sequenced sample was peripheral blood. The TCR sequence derives from a human donor in a cohort sampled during active COVID-19. The CDR3 sequence: CASSWGQGNNSPLHF. CDR3 coding DNA: TGTGCCAGCAGCTGGGGACAGGGCAATAATTCACCCCTCCACTTT.